Below, 27 T cell receptor beta chains from the same sample are listed, as sequenced in a study of CD8 T cells in Susac syndrome. Reverse transcription of about 0.5 to 1 ug RNA was carried out with random hexamers. MiXCR, run by TCRdb on the immunoSEQ multiplex PCR reads, gives a single entry per CDR3 protein. The sample shows roughly 110,000 distinct CDR3 sequences, roughly 95% of them seen only once. Sequenced sample: CD8+ T cells from PBMCs. Receptor source: a human donor with Susac syndrome.

This chain links TRBV4-2 with TRBJ2-5; D may be TRBD2 (7 bases). The CDR3 extends over 14 amino acids. The V end was cut by 4 bases, the J end by 4 bases, with 13 bases between. Germline lookup yields CDR1 LGHNA and CDR2 YNFKEQ. CDR3 loop: CASSLKGGRETQYF. For the CDR3, the DNA is TGTGCCAGCAGCCTAAAGGGGGGGCGAGAGACCCAGTACTTC.

The chain has TRBV6-1 and TRBJ1-1; TRBD1 agrees at 7 bases. Germline V CDR1 and CDR2: MNHNS, SASEGT. This CDR3 comprises 16 residues. J was trimmed by 6 bases and V by 5 bases; bases with no gene match: 15. CDR3 protein: CASSPPGQWTTPEAFF. In DNA form, the CDR3 reads TGTGCCAGCAGTCCTCCGGGACAGTGGACAACCCCTGAAGCTTTCTTT.

This rearrangement joins TRBV29-1 to TRBJ1-1; D unclear. The CDR3 is made up of 11 amino acids. Per the germline V gene, CDR1 is SQVTM and CDR2 is ANQGSEA. With 7 bases removed from V and 0 bases from J, the gap between germline ends came to 6 bases. The CDR3 bases are TGCAGCGGTGATCTGAACACTGAAGCTTTCTTT. Translated, it gives CSGDLNTEAFF.

The chain uses TRBV6-2 or TRBV6-3 and TRBJ2-5; either TRBD1 or TRBD2 may supply D (6 bases each). This CDR3 is 16 amino acids long. Germline assignment: CDR1 MNHEY and CDR2 SVGEGT. Trimming stripped 4 bases from V and 4 bases from J, with 19 bases between. The CDR3 loop reads CASSSQEGGTAETQYF. CDR3 nucleotides: TGTGCCAGCAGTTCCCAGGAAGGGGGGACGGCAGAGACCCAGTACTTC.

The chain employs TRBV14 and TRBJ2-6, with a weak D call TRBD2 (5 bases). Trimming took off 5 bases at V and 4 bases at J, with 9 bases between the two ends. Looked up from germline, CDR1 is SGHDN and CDR2 is FVKESK. There are 14 residues in the CDR3. The CDR3 region has the DNA TGTGCCAGCAGCGAGCGGATGGGGGCCAACGTCCTGACTTTC. Its translation: CASSERMGANVLTF. The full variable domain, with the rest looked up from reference TRBV14 and TRBJ2-6, is EAGVTQFPSHSVIEKGQTVTLRCDPISGHDNLYWYRRVMGKEIKFLLHFVKESKQDESGMPNNRFLAERTGGTYSTLKVQPAELEDSGVYFCASSERMGANVLTFGAGSRLTVL.

The chain employs TRBV18 and TRBJ2-1; no clear D. Germline lookup yields CDR1 KGHSH and CDR2 LQKENI. This CDR3 has 14 residues. The V end lost 2 bases, the J end lost 3 bases, and 8 bases lay between the germline ends. CDR3 amino acids: CASSPGSYYNEQFF. The CDR3, as DNA: TGTGCCAGCTCACCAGGTTCCTACTACAATGAGCAGTTCTTC.

The chain uses TRBV27 and TRBJ2-7; TRBD1 matches 11 bases. The junction had 5 bases not matched to a gene; V was cut back by 5 bases and J by 2 bases. This CDR3 has 15 amino acids. The germline gives CDR1 MNHEY, CDR2 SMNVEV (reference sequence). The CDR3 DNA sequence: TGTGCCAGCAGTGATCCGGGACAGGGGGCCTACGAGCAGTACTTC. As protein: CASSDPGQGAYEQYF.

The V gene is TRBV20-1, the J gene TRBJ1-3; D gene ambiguous. Germline V gene sequence: CDR1 DFQATT, CDR2 SNEGSKA (reference sequence). With 0 bases removed from V and 2 bases from J, the gap between germline ends came to 14 bases. The CDR3 has 16 residues. CDR3 DNA: TGCAGTGCTAGAGAGAACCGGGAGATGACTGGAAACACCATATATTTT. Protein sequence: CSARENREMTGNTIYF.

This chain joins TRBV6-7 and TRBJ1-1; 7 nucleotides match TRBD1. TRBV6-7 is classed as an ORF, of uncertain function. The CDR3 contains 16 residues. V lost 2 bases, J lost 0 bases, and 6 bases stayed unmatched. Written as DNA, the CDR3 is TGTGCCAGCAGTTACCAAGGACAGGAGATGAACACTGAAGCTTTCTTT. Its protein is CASSYQGQEMNTEAFF.

This chain's CDR3 is CASSSPGTFKNEQYF. The DNA of the CDR3 is TGTGCCAGCAGCTCCCCCGGGACTTTTAAGAACGAGCAGTACTTC. The rearrangement uses TRBV7-9 and TRBJ2-7; possible D gene TRBD2, 6 bases. The CDR3 totals 15 residues. CDR1 SEHNR and CDR2 FQNEAQ come from the germline V gene (reference sequence). Trimming pared 4 bases from V and 5 bases from J, leaving 18 bases between.

The rearrangement links TRBV12-3 or TRBV12-4 to TRBJ2-5; no reliable D call. V was shortened by 3 bases and J by 2 bases, with 10 bases between the two germline ends. This CDR3 contains 14 residues. CDR3 sequence (DNA): TGTGCCAGCAGTTTTCGGACGTATCAAGAGACCCAGTACTTC. Protein: CASSFRTYQETQYF.

In nucleotides, the CDR3 is TGTGCCAGCAGCCTCCAGGAGGGGGACAGCAATGGCTACACCTTC. Its protein is CASSLQEGDSNGYTF. This rearrangement joins TRBV9 to TRBJ1-2, with 7 bases fitting TRBD1. Germline-derived CDR1 and CDR2 are SGDLS and YYNGEE. Germline trimming cut 4 bases from V and 6 bases from J; bases unmatched to any gene: 12. The length of the CDR3 is 15 residues.

The gene calls are TRBV2 and TRBJ2-7; 9 nucleotides match TRBD2. This CDR3 comprises 15 residues. The junction had 9 bases not matched to a gene; V was cut back by 7 bases and J by 2 bases. Germline lookup yields CDR1 SNHLY and CDR2 FYNNEI. The CDR3 loop is CASTPVGGGAYEQYF. CDR3 sequence (DNA): TGTGCCAGCACTCCAGTCGGCGGGGGGGCCTACGAGCAGTACTTC.

The chain combines TRBV3-1 with TRBJ2-3; 10 positions match TRBD1. This CDR3 comprises 17 residues. With V trimmed by 4 bases and J by 0 bases, 7 bases remained unmatched. Germline V gene sequence: CDR1 LGHDT, CDR2 YNNKEL (reference sequence). Here the CDR3 DNA reads TGTGCCAGCAGCCGCGGAGGGACAGGGGAGAGCACAGATACGCAGTATTTT. This encodes CASSRGGTGESTDTQYF.

The V call is TRBV27, the J call TRBJ1-5; perhaps TRBD1 as D (6 bases). V was trimmed by 5 bases and J by 3 bases, leaving 20 bases between them. This CDR3 comprises 17 residues. Germline CDR1 MNHEY, CDR2 SMNVEV (reference sequence). CDR3 in amino acids: CASSHGTSLPLNQPQHF. CDR3 bases: TGTGCCAGCAGTCATGGGACAAGCCTACCCCTCAATCAGCCCCAGCATTTT.

The chain recombines TRBV3-1 with TRBJ2-1; 10 bases align to TRBD2. The V gene's germline CDR1 is LGHDT and CDR2 YNNKEL (reference sequence). J lost 7 bases, V lost 0 bases, and 3 bases had no gene match. The CDR3 contains 15 residues. CDR3 region: CASSQDLAGVNEQFF. For the CDR3, the DNA is TGTGCCAGCAGCCAAGACCTAGCGGGAGTTAATGAGCAGTTCTTC.

Concerning this clonotype: The junction does not match germline at one end; this may be a read error. This chain connects TRBV6-6 to TRBJ1-4; D is unclear. CDR3 length: 12 amino acids. Germline values: CDR1 MNHNY, CDR2 SVGAGI (reference sequence). The CDR3 reads CASGATNKKLFF. DNA of the CDR3: TGTGCAAGCGGAGCAACTAATAAAAAACTGTTTTTT.

The chain has TRBV29-1 and TRBJ2-3, with 10 bases identical to TRBD2. Germline assignment: CDR1 SQVTM and CDR2 ANQGSEA. The J segment lost 2 bases and the V segment lost 1 base, leaving 6 bases of the junction unmatched. There are 16 residues in the CDR3. The chain's CDR3 is CSVEGGLAGVTDTQYF. The CDR3 DNA sequence: TGCAGCGTTGAAGGGGGCCTAGCGGGGGTCACAGATACGCAGTATTTT.

The rearrangement links TRBV20-1 to TRBJ2-1, with TRBD2 as a possible D gene (5 bases). The CDR3 has 13 amino acids. Trimming shortened V by 0 bases and J by 6 bases, and 9 bases separated the two germline ends. Germline V lookup: CDR1 DFQATT, CDR2 SNEGSKA (reference sequence). The CDR3 protein is CSAREVTTNEQFF. CDR3 nucleotide sequence: TGCAGTGCTAGAGAGGTGACTACCAATGAGCAGTTCTTC.

This clonotype was counted a few times. The chain recombines TRBV5-1 with TRBJ2-7, with no clear D. This CDR3 spans 8 amino acids. The V gene lost 9 bases and the J gene lost 4 bases, with 2 bases spanning the gap. Germline assignment: CDR1 SGHRS and CDR2 YFSETQ. CDR3: CAKYEQYF. CDR3 in DNA: TGCGCCAAGTACGAGCAGTACTTC. Based on the CDR3 plus reference TRBV5-1 and TRBJ2-7, the full variable domain is KAGVTQTPRYLIKTRGQQVTLSCSPISGHRSVSWYQQTPGQGLQFLFEYFSETQRNKGNFPGRFSGRQFSNSRSEMNVSTLELGDSALYLCAKYEQYFGPGTRLTVT.

The rearrangement links TRBV13 to TRBJ2-7; 9 bases align to TRBD2. The length of the CDR3 is 14 residues. Germline lookup yields CDR1 PRHDT and CDR2 FYEKMQ (reference sequence). The ends lost 5 bases at V and 3 bases at J; junction bases unmatched: 5. In DNA form, the CDR3 reads TGTGCCAGCAGCATCTCTAGCGGGGTCTACGAGCAGTACTTC. Encoded protein: CASSISSGVYEQYF.

The chain recombines TRBV20-1 with TRBJ2-7; 8 bases align to TRBD1. The CDR3 runs to 13 residues. Germline V gives CDR1 DFQATT, CDR2 SNEGSKA (reference sequence). V lost 6 bases to trimming and J lost 3 bases; unmatched junction nucleotides: 7. CDR3 in amino acids: CSARGTGDYEQYF. The CDR3 nucleotides read TGCAGTGCCCGAGGGACAGGCGACTACGAGCAGTACTTC.

The rearrangement joins TRBV7-6 to TRBJ2-1, with D unresolved. Germline assignment: CDR1 SGHVS and CDR2 FNYEAQ. Trimming left V 4 bases short and J 3 bases short, with 13 bases between. The CDR3 totals 15 residues. The DNA for the CDR3 is TGTGCCAGCAGCTCGCGTAGTCCGGGCTACAATGAGCAGTTCTTC. Protein: CASSSRSPGYNEQFF.

The chain combines TRBV27 with TRBJ2-2; D call uncertain. Germline-derived CDR1 and CDR2 are MNHEY and SMNVEV (reference sequence). V dropped 2 bases and J dropped 2 bases, with 3 bases sitting between them. CDR3 size: 13 residues. This CDR3 reads CASSLLNTGELFF. CDR3 nucleotide sequence: TGTGCCAGCAGTTTACTTAACACCGGGGAGCTGTTTTTT.

This chain links TRBV9 with TRBJ2-1; the D is unclear. This CDR3 has 13 amino acids. The V gene lost 3 bases and the J gene lost 5 bases, with 9 bases spanning the gap. The germline gives CDR1 SGDLS, CDR2 YYNGEE. CDR3: CASSGRADNEQFF. The CDR3 coding sequence is TGTGCCAGCAGCGGCCGGGCAGACAATGAGCAGTTCTTC.

Only a few counts were recorded for this clonotype. The chain carries TRBV4-2 and TRBJ2-2; unclear D gene. Per germline, CDR1 LGHNA and CDR2 YNFKEQ. The CDR3 sequence is 12 residues long. Trimming removed 6 bases at V and 3 bases at J, with 5 bases between. In DNA form, the CDR3 reads TGTGCCAGCAGTCTAGACACCGGGGAGCTGTTTTTT. Its protein product is CASSLDTGELFF.

The chain combines TRBV13 with TRBJ2-5; 13 positions match TRBD2. V was clipped by 0 bases and J by 4 bases; unmatched bases: 8. Germline V lookup: CDR1 PRHDT, CDR2 FYEKMQ (reference sequence). There are 18 residues in the CDR3. CDR3 loop: CASSLGGLAGVRGETQYF. CDR3 sequence (DNA): TGTGCCAGCAGCTTAGGTGGACTAGCGGGGGTGAGGGGAGAGACCCAGTACTTC.